Shown below are 19 T cell receptor beta chains from a single sample sequenced in a study of cytomegalovirus exposure and HLA in healthy donors. It was with 60 Vbeta and 13 Jbeta primers that the PCR ran. Measured with immunoSEQ multiplex PCR; TCRdb has only the in-frame clones, and not every one. The sample contains some 190,000 clones, around 88% of which appear only once. Sequencing was performed on PBMCs. These receptors all stem from a man aged 40-49 years in good health and CMV-seropositive.

The chain has TRBV2 and TRBJ2-5, with 11 bases that match TRBD2. Trimming took 11 bases from V and 7 from J; bases not matched to a gene: 15. Germline loops: CDR1 SNHLY, CDR2 FYNNEI. The CDR3 contains 15 residues. The CDR3 bases are TGTGCCGGAGGGGGGACTAGCGGTCTGCAAAGGACCCAGTACTTC. Protein sequence: CAGGGTSGLQRTQYF.

This rearrangement joins TRBV19 to TRBJ1-1, with TRBD1 identical over 7 bases. The CDR3 contains 14 residues. In germline, CDR1 is LNHDA, CDR2 SQIVND (reference sequence). With 6 bases clipped from V and 6 bases from J, the junction kept 10 bases outside the gene matches. The CDR3 reads CASRDDRVLAEAFF. CDR3 in DNA: TGTGCCAGTAGGGACGACAGGGTTTTGGCTGAAGCTTTCTTT.

The chain recombines TRBV2 with TRBJ2-7, with D maybe TRBD2 (5 bases). The CDR3 runs to 13 residues. From germline, CDR1 is SNHLY and CDR2 FYNNEI. Trimming removed 6 bases at V and 4 bases at J, with 13 bases between. In DNA form, the CDR3 reads TGTGCCAGCAGAACGGGTAGCGTATACGAGCAGTACTTC. Protein sequence: CASRTGSVYEQYF.

V usage is TRBV9 and J usage is TRBJ1-4; a possible D gene is TRBD1 (5 bases). This CDR3 is built from 14 residues. Trimming left V 0 bases short and J 10 bases short, with 13 bases between. Germline assignment: CDR1 SGDLS and CDR2 YYNGEE. CDR3 sequence reads: CASSVGDSSGKLFF. The DNA of the CDR3 is TGTGCCAGCAGCGTAGGCGACAGTTCGGGAAAACTGTTTTTT.

The CDR3: CAISESYGELFF. For the CDR3, the DNA is TGTGCCATCAGTGAGTCTTACGGGGAGCTGTTTTTT. The chain has TRBV10-3 and TRBJ2-2, with D uncertain. Trimming took 0 bases from V and 7 from J, leaving 3 bases between them. CDR1 is ENHRY, CDR2 SYGVKD, per germline. The CDR3 is 12 residues long.

The chain joins TRBV5-6 to TRBJ1-6; 8 positions agree with TRBD1. The CDR3 extends over 15 amino acids. V lost 3 bases and J lost 10; bases outside the gene matches: 9. The germline gives CDR1 SGHDT, CDR2 YYEEEE. CDR3: CASSSRGLGKSPLHF. Here the CDR3 DNA reads TGTGCCAGCAGCTCCAGGGGGCTAGGGAAATCACCCCTCCACTTT.

The chain couples TRBV5-1 to TRBJ2-1; D uncertain. V was trimmed by 0 bases and J by 6 bases, leaving 10 bases between them. This CDR3 comprises 14 residues. Per the germline V gene, CDR1 is SGHRS and CDR2 is YFSETQ. CDR3 sequence (DNA): TGCGCCAGCAGCTTGGCGGGTGGCTCCAATGAGCAGTTCTTC. This encodes CASSLAGGSNEQFF.

This chain joins TRBV6-1 and TRBJ2-1; D is possibly TRBD2 (5 bases). Trimming removed 2 bases at V and 6 bases at J, with 17 bases between. The CDR3 totals 16 residues. CDR1 MNHNS and CDR2 SASEGT come from the germline V gene. As DNA, the CDR3 is TGTGCCAGCAGTGAATACCACCGGCGGGCGGGCAATGAGCAGTTCTTC. Protein: CASSEYHRRAGNEQFF.

The J gene is TRBJ1-1, the V gene TRBV19; maybe TRBD1 (5 bases). V lost 10 bases and J lost 0, with 15 bases in between. Germline CDR1 is LNHDA and CDR2 is SQIVND (reference sequence). CDR3 length: 14 amino acids. In DNA form, the CDR3 reads TGTGCCACACGGGCGGGACGGATGAACACTGAAGCTTTCTTT. Protein product: CATRAGRMNTEAFF.

V is TRBV5-6 and J is TRBJ1-2, with D perhaps matching TRBD1 (6 bases). The CDR3 runs to 13 residues. The germline V gene encodes CDR1 SGHDT and CDR2 YYEEEE. The V end lost 2 bases, the J end lost 4 bases, and 9 bases lay between the germline ends. CDR3 loop: CASSLGTSYGYTF. The CDR3 DNA reads TGTGCCAGCAGCTTAGGGACATCCTATGGCTACACCTTC.

The chain uses TRBV15 and TRBJ2-3; 11 bases line up with TRBD2. Losses at the gene ends were 4 bases for V and 3 bases for J; bases not matched to a gene: 9. This CDR3 contains 17 residues. The V gene's germline CDR1 is LNHNV and CDR2 YYDKDF (reference sequence). The CDR3, as DNA: TGTGCCACCAGCACGGCAAGACTAGCGGGGCCAACAGATACGCAGTATTTT. Residues: CATSTARLAGPTDTQYF. The full variable domain, rest sourced from reference TRBV15 and TRBJ2-3, is DAMVIQNPRYQVTQFGKPVTLSCSQTLNHNVMYWYQQKSSQAPKLLFHYYDKDFNNEADTPDNFQSRRPNTSFCFLDIRSPGLGDTAMYLCATSTARLAGPTDTQYFGPGTRLTVL.

This clone has only a few counts. J is TRBJ1-1 and V is TRBV5-1, with D possibly TRBD1 on 5 matching bases. The CDR3 consists of 14 residues. Trimming took 4 bases from V and 2 from J, leaving 12 bases between them. The germline gives CDR1 SGHRS, CDR2 YFSETQ. The CDR3: CASSPIDSNTEAFF. DNA of the CDR3: TGCGCCAGCAGCCCCATCGACAGTAACACTGAAGCTTTCTTT.

CDR3 in DNA: TGTGCTAGTGGTTTGGGCGGGGTGGAGAAAGAGACCCAGTACTTC. Translated: CASGLGGVEKETQYF. This chain connects TRBV12-5 to TRBJ2-5; the D gene is possibly TRBD2 (6 bases). Germline CDR1 reads LGHNT; CDR2 reads FRNRAP. V dropped 1 base and J dropped 3 bases, with 12 bases sitting between them. This CDR3 contains 15 residues.

The chain carries TRBV6-1 and TRBJ1-3; 8 nucleotides match TRBD1. The junction had 5 bases not matched to a gene; V was cut back by 6 bases and J by 4 bases. From germline, CDR1 is MNHNS and CDR2 SASEGT. This CDR3 contains 14 residues. CDR3 sequence: CASSDRGKGNTIYF. The CDR3 coding sequence is TGTGCCAGCAGCGACAGGGGTAAAGGAAACACCATATATTTT.

The count of this clone is one. The rearrangement uses TRBV6-5 and TRBJ2-5; TRBD2 might be the D (5 bases). CDR1 is MNHEY, CDR2 SVGAGI, per germline. This CDR3 has 13 amino acids. The germline V and J ends were trimmed by 2 bases and 4 bases, with 8 bases remaining between them. The CDR3 here is CASSYPAGETQYF. The CDR3 DNA reads as TGTGCCAGCAGTTACCCTGCGGGAGAGACCCAGTACTTC.

This clone was detected only a few times. The CDR3 DNA sequence: TGTGCCAGTAGCGATGAGGGACTCCAAGAGGGGACTGAAGCTTTCTTT. Translating it yields CASSDEGLQEGTEAFF. The chain links TRBV19 to TRBJ1-1; a possible D gene is TRBD1 (5 bases). The V and J ends lost 6 bases and 5 bases respectively, with 22 bases between them. Per germline, CDR1 LNHDA and CDR2 SQIVND (reference sequence). The CDR3 is made up of 16 amino acids.

This clone occurred once. The rearrangement joins TRBV5-5 to TRBJ2-5; perhaps TRBD2 as D (6 bases). Germline CDR1 and CDR2: SGHKS and YYEKEE (reference sequence). The CDR3 totals 14 residues. V gave up 6 bases and J gave up 5 bases, with 17 bases separating them. Here the CDR3 reads CASTRTTGVETQYF. The CDR3 DNA reads TGTGCCAGCACGAGGACTACCGGCGTGGAGACCCAGTACTTC. Variable domain in full (rest from reference TRBV5-5 and TRBJ2-5): DAGVTQSPTHLIKTRGQQVTLRCSPISGHKSVSWYQQVLGQGPQFIFQYYEKEERGRGNFPDRFSARQFPNYSSELNVNALLLGDSALYLCASTRTTGVETQYFGPGTRLLVL.

J is TRBJ2-5 and V is TRBV18, with D tentatively TRBD1 (5 bases). Germline assignment: CDR1 KGHSH and CDR2 LQKENI. This CDR3 region has 13 residues. V was clipped by 2 bases and J by 5 bases, with 9 bases between them. CDR3 in amino acids: CASSPGAQETQYF. The DNA of the CDR3 is TGTGCCAGCTCACCAGGGGCGCAGGAGACCCAGTACTTC.

The genes are TRBV19 and TRBJ1-1; the match to TRBD1 covers 8 bases. The V gene end was trimmed by 5 bases and the J gene end by 0 bases; junction bases not matched to a gene: 5. The germline V gene has CDR1 LNHDA and CDR2 SQIVND (reference sequence). This CDR3 spans 15 amino acids. The CDR3 loop is CASSPRTGMNTEAFF. In DNA, the CDR3 is TGTGCCAGTAGTCCTCGGACAGGGATGAACACTGAAGCTTTCTTT.